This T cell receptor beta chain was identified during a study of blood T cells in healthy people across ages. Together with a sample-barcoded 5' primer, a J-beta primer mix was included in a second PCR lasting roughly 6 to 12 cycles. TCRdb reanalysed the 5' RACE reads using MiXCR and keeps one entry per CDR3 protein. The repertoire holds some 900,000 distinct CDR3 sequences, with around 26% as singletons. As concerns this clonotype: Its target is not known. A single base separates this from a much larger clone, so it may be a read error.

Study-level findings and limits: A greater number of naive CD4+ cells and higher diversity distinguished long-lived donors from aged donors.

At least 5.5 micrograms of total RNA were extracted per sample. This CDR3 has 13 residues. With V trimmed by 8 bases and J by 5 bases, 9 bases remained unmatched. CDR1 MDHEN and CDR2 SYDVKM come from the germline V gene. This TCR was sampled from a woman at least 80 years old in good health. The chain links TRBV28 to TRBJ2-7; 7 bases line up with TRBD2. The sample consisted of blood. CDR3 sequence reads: CASFISGVNEQYV. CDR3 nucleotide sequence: TGTGCCAGCTTCATAAGCGGGGTAAACGAGCAGTACGTC.